The T cell receptor beta chain described here comes from a study of PD-L1 blockade in urothelial cancer. Study-wide context: Blood drawn 3 weeks (second dose) and 6 weeks after treatment start was analyzed.

CDR3 length: 17 amino acids. Germline loops: CDR1 SGHRS, CDR2 YFSETQ. V lost 3 bases to trimming and J lost 3 bases; unmatched junction nucleotides: 9. Time point meaning: pretreatment peripheral blood. Only in-frame clones appear in the TCRdb table, and some are missing; sequencing was by immunoSEQ multiplex PCR. The table records 70,000 to 75,000 clones, 84% of them present only once. This clone showed up just once. This TCR was recovered from a woman in her seventies with urothelial cancer. This chain connects TRBV5-1 to TRBJ2-1, with TRBD1 matching 10 bases. Sequenced here: PBMCs, sampled around atezolizumab (anti-PD-L1) treatment. For the CDR3, the DNA is TGCGCCAGCAGCTGGGGGGACCGGGACAGGGGCTACAATGAGCAGTTCTTC. It codes for CASSWGDRDRGYNEQFF.